The TCR beta chain under discussion was sequenced for a study of T cell repertoires in cytomegalovirus infection (dated by TCRdb to between 2018 and 2021). Background on the whole study: The peptide stimulations were aimed at well-studied HLA-B-restricted epitopes as well as recently identified HLA-C-restricted CMV epitopes, whose presentation resists viral immunomodulation. Donor HLA type was relevant to the analysis, as public TCR beta signatures indicated carriage of CMV infection together with the matching HLA type.

The meaning of the sample's treatment or condition label: in vitro stimulation with specific CMV peptide epitopes to enrich CMV-specific T cells. The germline V gene supplies CDR1 SGHVS and CDR2 FQNEAQ. The CDR3 starts with the cysteine, ends with the phenylalanine, and has 16 residues. CDR3 DNA only is kept here, 48 bases in frame from base 1. The junction carries 19 bases between V and J, which are trimmed by 7 bases and 2 bases respectively. The run used an Illumina HiSeq 1500. The public reads were quality trimmed at Q25 with fastp and then assembled into clones with MiXCR by TCRdb, keeping productive beta chains. Rows with one shared CDR3 protein collapse into an entry with the most common genes and DNA. The sample table contains hundreds of thousands of distinct CDR3 sequences; only one count was recorded for about 44% of them. The ten largest make up 35% to 50% of the sample. General findings and caveats noted by the study authors: In both this cohort and an independent roughly 330-donor cohort, the cumulative frequency of public TCR beta family members distinguished carriers of CMV infection plus the relevant HLA type. The ex vivo response was dominated by HLA-C-restricted CMV-specific TCR beta clonotypes, which also provided the single most frequent clonotype in two of eight donors.

Regarding this clonotype: Its target antigen remains unknown. Base-call qualities are not available, and no considerably larger clone is one nucleotide away.

The source of this sequence is a human donor in good health (CMV status not recorded). Some clones in this sample may be carry-over from other donors' samples. This chain is built from TRBV7-8 and TRBJ2-3; the D gene assignment is perhaps TRBD1 or TRBD2, with each matching 5 bases. Sequences were derived from cultured PBMCs, sampled from culture after CMV antigen stimulation. This receptor has the CDR3 CASIPFYGASTDTQYF. The DNA reads as follows: TGTGCCAGCATCCCCTTCTACGGGGCCTCCACAGATACGCAGTATTTT. Outside the CDR3, residues come from the reference TRBV7-8 and TRBJ2-3 proteins, so the full variable domain is: GAGVSQSPRYKVAKRGQDVALRCDPISGHVSLFWYQQALGQGPEFLTYFQNEAQLDKSGLPSDRFFAERPEGSVSTLKIQRTQQEDSAVYLCASIPFYGASTDTQYFGPGTRLTVL.